Reported below is one TCR beta chain. As yet, its antigen is unknown. This record belongs to a study of a mutant IDH1 vaccine in newly diagnosed glioma. On the study more broadly: Vaccination was launched 4-6 weeks after radiotherapy alone, or with temozolomide cycles. The treated group averaged approximately 42 years old and was roughly 60% male, approximately 38% female. Visits V12 and V13 fell at weeks 35 and 47, respectively.

The table came from immunoSEQ multiplex PCR; TCRdb's copy has only in-frame clones and leaves some out. The repertoire holds around 23,000 clones, roughly 84% seen once, with over 2.5% in the top ten. Time point specified: week 47, end of study. With topical imiquimod, each dose of the vaccine consisted of 300 ug of mutant IDH1 20-mer peptide. Scheduled for weeks 1, 3, 5, 7, 11, 15, 19 and 23, eight vaccinations were given to patients. The clonotype comes from a man aged 40-49 years with glioma. This material consisted of PBMCs, taken from a glioma patient whose treatment included an IDH1 peptide vaccine.

The CDR3 loop reads CASSIAGTGNTIYF. The DNA for the CDR3 is TGTGCCAGTAGTATAGCCGGGACTGGAAACACCATATATTTT. The gene calls are TRBV19 and TRBJ1-3; D is unclear. CDR1 is LNHDA, CDR2 SQIVND, per germline (reference sequence). The CDR3 length is 14 residues. V was shortened by 1 base and J by 2 bases, with 6 bases between the two germline ends.